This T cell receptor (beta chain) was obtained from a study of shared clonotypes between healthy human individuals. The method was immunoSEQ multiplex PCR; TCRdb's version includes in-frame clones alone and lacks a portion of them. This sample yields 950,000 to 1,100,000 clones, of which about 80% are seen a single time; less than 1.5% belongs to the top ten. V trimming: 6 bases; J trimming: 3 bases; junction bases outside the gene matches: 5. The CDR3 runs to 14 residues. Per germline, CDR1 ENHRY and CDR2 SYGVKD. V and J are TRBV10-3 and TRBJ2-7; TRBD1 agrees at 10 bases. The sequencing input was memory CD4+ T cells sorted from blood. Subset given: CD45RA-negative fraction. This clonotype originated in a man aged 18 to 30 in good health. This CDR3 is CAIRTGGVNYEQYF. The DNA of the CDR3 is TGTGCCATCAGGACAGGGGGCGTAAACTACGAGCAGTACTTC.